This T cell receptor (beta chain) was obtained from a study of regulatory and conventional T cells in RAG deficiency. Overall study findings and caveats: Omenn syndrome and CID/AS patients had roughly 92-fold fewer unique Treg TCR beta sequences, versus 8 to 10-fold elsewhere. Shorter CDR3s in all patient subsets; >75% Treg-Tconv overlap in Omenn.

The sorted conventional CD4+ T cells were CD25-low and CD127-high, with genomic DNA sequenced. The CDR3 consists of 15 residues. Germline CDR1 reads MNHEY; CDR2 reads SVGAGI. Trimming pared 6 bases from V and 2 bases from J, leaving 11 bases between. Repertoires were generated with immunoSEQ multiplex PCR, while TCRdb's copy carries only in-frame clones and drops some. The data contain tens of thousands of clones, approximately 96% of them singletons. Notes on this clone: The antigen remains undetermined. Other DNA sequences in this specimen translate into the identical CDR3.

These data are also associated with another study on regulatory T cells. This second study says: The PCR used 52 TRBV and 13 TRBJ primers.

This receptor was obtained from a human donor in good health. This chain joins TRBV6-5 and TRBJ1-6; maybe TRBD1 (5 bases). Sequences were obtained from CD25- CD4+ T cells sorted from blood. CDR3 nucleotide sequence: TGTGCCAGCAGCGGAGGGACCCCCTATAATTCACCCCTCCACTTT. Translated: CASSGGTPYNSPLHF.